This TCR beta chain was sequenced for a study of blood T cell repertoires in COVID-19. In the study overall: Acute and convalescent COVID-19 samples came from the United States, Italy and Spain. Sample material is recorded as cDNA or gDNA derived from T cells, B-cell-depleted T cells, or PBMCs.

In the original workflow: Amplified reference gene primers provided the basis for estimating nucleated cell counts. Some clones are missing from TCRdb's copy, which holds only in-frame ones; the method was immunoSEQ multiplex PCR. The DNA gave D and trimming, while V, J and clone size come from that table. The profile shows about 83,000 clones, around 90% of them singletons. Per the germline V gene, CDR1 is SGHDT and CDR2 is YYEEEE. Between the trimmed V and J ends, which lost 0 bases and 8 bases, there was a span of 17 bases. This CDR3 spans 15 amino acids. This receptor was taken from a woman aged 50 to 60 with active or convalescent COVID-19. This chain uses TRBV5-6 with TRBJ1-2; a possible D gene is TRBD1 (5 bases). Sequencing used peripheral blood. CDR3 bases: TGTGCCAGCAGCTTGGGAAAGGGGAGGGATTCGGGCTACACCTTC. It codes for CASSLGKGRDSGYTF. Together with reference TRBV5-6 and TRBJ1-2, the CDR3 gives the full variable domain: DAGVTQSPTHLIKTRGQQVTLRCSPKSGHDTVSWYQQALGQGPQFIFQYYEEEERQRGNFPDRFSGHQFPNYSSELNVNALLLGDSALYLCASSLGKGRDSGYTFGSGTRLTVV.